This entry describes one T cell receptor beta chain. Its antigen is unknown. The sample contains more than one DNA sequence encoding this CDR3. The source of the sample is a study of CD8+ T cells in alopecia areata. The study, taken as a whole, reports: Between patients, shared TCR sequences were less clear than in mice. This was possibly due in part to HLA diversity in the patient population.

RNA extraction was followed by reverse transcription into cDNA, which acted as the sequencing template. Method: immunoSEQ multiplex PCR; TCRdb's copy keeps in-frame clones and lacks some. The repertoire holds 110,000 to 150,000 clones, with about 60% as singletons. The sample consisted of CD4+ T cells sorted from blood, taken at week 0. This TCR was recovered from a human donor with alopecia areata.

CDR3 bases: TGCGCCAGCAGCTTGGGGGGGAGTTCCTACGAGCAGTACTTC. It is translated as CASSLGGSSYEQYF. The chain is built from TRBV5-1 and TRBJ2-7, with D perhaps assigned TRBD1 or TRBD2 (5 bases each). Germline assignment: CDR1 SGHRS and CDR2 YFSETQ. V lost 0 bases and J 1 base, leaving 8 bases between the germline ends. The CDR3 runs to 14 residues.